The rows below give T cell receptor beta chains drawn from one sample of a study of spatial heterogeneity in lung cancer. TCRdb ran MiXCR on the 5' RACE reads and lists one entry per CDR3 protein. The data contain around 100,000 distinct CDR3 sequences, approximately 10% of them singletons. The sequenced sample was PBMCs, obtained at follow-up. Receptors originate from a female donor with early-stage non-small cell lung cancer. CDR3s include the opening cysteine and the closing phenylalanine or tryptophan. Each record gives: V gene, clone size, J gene, CDR3 protein. The listing skips clone size in some rows; elsewhere it reads once, few, many or a size class.

TRBV6-6	many	TRBJ1-1	CASSYQETDTEAFF
TRBV5-1	many	TRBJ1-6	CASSLRQGNNSPLHF
TRBV18	few	TRBJ2-1	CASSPRLAGGSYNEQFF
TRBV10-3	.	TRBJ2-5	CAIRAGTSGETQYF
TRBV9	large	TRBJ2-3	CASSPLGSSSTDTQYF
TRBV7-2	.	TRBJ2-1	CASSLERSSYNEQFF
TRBV27	.	TRBJ1-5	CASSSYSDQPQHF
TRBV5-1	.	TRBJ2-5	CASTEGANQETQYF
TRBV12-3/TRBV12-4	many	TRBJ1-1	CASSLLGGMNTEAFF
TRBV7-2	few	TRBJ2-1	CASSLVEGVYNEQFF
TRBV29-1	many	TRBJ1-1	CSVEGQHTEAFF
TRBV11-2	.	TRBJ2-3	CASSLGQLAEGDTQYF
TRBV28	many	TRBJ1-5	CASSLHDSNQPQHF
TRBV20-1	.	TRBJ1-2	CSGSNGQGAYGYTF
TRBV29-1	many	TRBJ1-1	CSATENTEAFF
TRBV10-2	few	TRBJ2-5	CASSLLATQTQYF
TRBV5-4	few	TRBJ1-2	CASSSRQANYGYTF
TRBV7-9	few	TRBJ2-2	CASSLARVLSGELFF
TRBV28	.	TRBJ1-3	CATYGAWGAGNTIYF